This TCR beta chain appears in the sequencing data of a study of cytomegalovirus exposure and HLA in healthy donors. Study-wide results and caveats: The analysis excluded some indistinguishable V segments, including TRBV6-2 and TRBV6-3. In vitro work confirmed that three CMV-associated chains recognize CMV antigens. As immune exposure information, only CMV serostatus was available.

On this clone: Its target is not known.

The CDR3 is 13 amino acids. Germline V CDR1 and CDR2: SNHLY, FYNNEI. V trimming: 2 bases; J trimming: 8 bases; junction bases outside the gene matches: 5. The study ran its PCR with 60 Vbeta and 13 Jbeta primers. In the original workflow: An analysis that came later counted 60 million to 80 million unique TCR beta chains, 9 million to 12 million shared. Sequenced by immunoSEQ multiplex PCR; TCRdb stores in-frame clones only, minus some. The V and J calls and the clone size are those of that table, but D and trimming were determined from the DNA. In the table there are under 200,000 clones, 60% to 85% of which are singletons.

The receptor was isolated from a woman aged 45-65 years in good health and CMV-seropositive. The sample was PBMCs. This chain joins TRBV2 and TRBJ1-2, with TRBD1 identical over 7 bases. CDR3 sequence (DNA): TGTGCCAGCAGTGAACAAGGGGGCGGGGGCTACACCTTC. Translation: CASSEQGGGGYTF.